This T cell receptor beta chain was identified during a study of CD8 T cells in ankylosing spondylitis. Whole-study results and caveats: According to the report, clones linked to the disease were significantly enriched in matched synovial fluid samples taken from ankylosing spondylitis patients. It appeared that ankylosing spondylitis blood was characterized by a TCR beta motif of several highly homologous variants. Peripheral blood held disease-linked clones only at relatively low frequency, and these were CD8+. Previously reported in reactive arthritis synovial fluid and blood were some of the motif variants.

This clonotype was counted ten times or more. Its antigen is not identified. Quantitative barcoded 5'-RACE was used to prepare TCR beta libraries. TCRdb passed the 5' RACE reads through MiXCR, listing each CDR3 protein once. The top ten clones hold about a sixth of a sample with about 420,000 distinct CDR3 sequences, 20% to 25% of them seen once. Trimming cost V 8 bases and J 10 bases; bases outside gene matches: 11. The CDR3 covers 12 residues. Germline V CDR1 and CDR2: SQVTM, ANQGSEA. This receptor was taken from a male donor with ankylosing spondylitis. The sample comprised blood, either unsorted or a sorted T cell fraction (not recorded which). The chain employs TRBV29-1 and TRBJ2-7, with TRBD2 matching 10 bases. CDR3 coding DNA: TGCAGCATAGAGCGGGAGGGCCTTTCCCAGTACTTC. It yields the protein CSIEREGLSQYF.